The sequence of this T cell receptor (beta chain) was determined in a study of T cell responses to AZD1222 COVID-19 vaccine. Background on the study: Pooled in the analysis were second doses at about 4 or about 12 weeks.

With regard to this clone: Its target is not known.

Study results and limitations: There were repertoire samples only from the period after the peak T cell response. Donor demographics were predominantly white British with a female majority; clonal diversity may be underestimated.

This CDR3 region has 15 residues. Trimming cost V 5 bases and J 0 bases, with 14 bases left between them. Germline loops: CDR1 LGHDT, CDR2 YNNKEL (reference sequence). Data came from immunoSEQ multiplex PCR; TCRdb stores just in-frame clones and leaves some out. Here the sample spans about 110,000 clones, around 93% being singletons. The source was peripheral blood, collected on day 0 of AZD1222 vaccination. The TCR originated in an adult in good health. V and J are TRBV3-1 (or the pseudogene TRBV3-2) and TRBJ2-7, with D possibly being TRBD1 (5 bases). The CDR3 here is CASSSWPGFSYEQYF. Written as DNA, the CDR3 is TGTGCCAGCAGCTCCTGGCCAGGGTTCTCCTACGAGCAGTACTTC.